The 7 T cell receptor beta chains presented below share a single source sample, sequenced in a study of response to subunit inactivated influenza vaccine. Via MiXCR, TCRdb re-called the RT-PCR reads, giving one row per CDR3 protein. The repertoire holds more than 450,000 distinct CDR3 sequences, 7.6% seen once, with about an eighth in the top ten. The sequencing used PBMCs from blood, collected around 25 months after vaccination. These receptors all stem from a man in his fifties or sixties who received an inactivated influenza vaccine.

The V call is TRBV19, the J call TRBJ2-1; D may match TRBD1 or TRBD2 (5 bases each). The ends were cut back, 1 base at V and 7 bases at J, with 20 bases in the middle. In germline, CDR1 is LNHDA, CDR2 SQIVND (reference sequence). The CDR3 contains 17 residues. The CDR3, as DNA: TGTGCCAGTAGTATAGGTCAGGGACGGGGCATTGCGAATGAGCAGTTCTTC. It yields the protein CASSIGQGRGIANEQFF.

This clonotype appeared a few times. The J gene is TRBJ2-3, the V gene TRBV28; maybe TRBD2 (6 bases). The V end lost 2 bases, the J end lost 8 bases, and 20 bases lay between the germline ends. CDR3 length: 16 amino acids. The germline CDR1 and CDR2 sequences are MDHEN and SYDVKM. Here the CDR3 DNA reads TGTGCCAGCAGTTTAAGGTCGGGACTGGGGACGGCTACGCAGTATTTT. This encodes CASSLRSGLGTATQYF.

The rearrangement uses TRBV5-1 and TRBJ2-2; 8 bases line up with TRBD1. CDR3 length: 16 residues. After removal of 3 bases from V and 7 bases from J, the junction contained 11 bases not matched to a gene. Germline loops: CDR1 SGHRS, CDR2 YFSETQ. The CDR3 nucleotides read TGCGCCAGCAGCTCGATACCCGGACAGGGAAACGGGGAGCTGTTTTTT. Encoded protein: CASSSIPGQGNGELFF.

This clonotype was picked up many times. The rearrangement uses TRBV7-9 and TRBJ1-6, with 9 bases lining up with TRBD1. The CDR3 contains 15 residues. From germline, CDR1 is SEHNR and CDR2 FQNEAQ (reference sequence). The V and J ends lost 1 base and 10 bases, in that order; junction bases with no gene match: 5. The CDR3 region is CASSLVTGGKSPLHF. The CDR3 DNA is TGTGCCAGCAGCTTAGTGACAGGGGGAAAATCACCCCTCCACTTT.

This clonotype showed up many times. V gene TRBV28 combines with J gene TRBJ1-5; D gene uncertain. The V end was cut by 6 bases, the J end by 2 bases, with 5 bases between. The length of the CDR3 is 12 residues. Germline V gene data show CDR1 as MDHEN and CDR2 as SYDVKM. The CDR3 reads CASRYRNQPQHF. The CDR3 DNA sequence: TGTGCCAGCAGATATCGCAATCAGCCCCAGCATTTT.

This clonotype turned up a few times. The V and J genes are TRBV14 and TRBJ1-1, with 7 bases matching TRBD1. The CDR3 totals 14 residues. V lost 8 bases and J lost 1; bases outside the gene matches: 7. Looked up from germline, CDR1 is SGHDN and CDR2 is FVKESK. CDR3 region: CASRLTGTNTEAFF. The CDR3 DNA reads as TGTGCCAGCCGACTGACAGGGACGAACACTGAAGCTTTCTTT.

The chain has TRBV7-2 and TRBJ2-2; maybe TRBD2 (5 bases). The CDR3 is 15 amino acids. Germline V gives CDR1 SGHTA, CDR2 FQGNSA. V lost 8 bases and J 4 bases, leaving 17 bases between the germline ends. This chain's CDR3 is CASGKYRETTGELFF. The CDR3 DNA sequence: TGTGCCAGCGGAAAATACCGGGAAACCACCGGGGAGCTGTTTTTT.